A single TCR beta chain is shown here with its context. Its matching antigen is unknown. Making the TCR beta libraries involved quantitative 5'-RACE with molecular barcodes. TCRdb re-derived calls from the 5' RACE reads in MiXCR, one entry per CDR3 protein. The sample includes approximately 140,000 distinct CDR3 sequences, around 9% of them seen just once. The sample comes from a study of CD8 T cells in ankylosing spondylitis. Study observations and caveats: Significant enrichment of disease-linked clones was reportedly seen in matched ankylosing spondylitis synovial fluid.

This receptor was obtained from a male donor with ankylosing spondylitis or in good health (not recorded which). Sequenced: blood, either unsorted or a sorted T cell fraction (not recorded which).

The DNA for the CDR3 is TGTGCCAGCAGTTACGGTGGAGAGCAGTACTTC. Translating gives CASSYGGEQYF. V gene TRBV6-2 or TRBV6-3 combines with J gene TRBJ2-7; D unclear. Per the germline V gene, CDR1 is MNHEY and CDR2 is SVGEGT. Trimming shortened V by 2 bases and J by 7 bases, and 6 bases separated the two germline ends. The CDR3 runs 11 residues.